Below are 15 T cell receptor beta chains sequenced from a single sample in a study of blood T cell repertoires in COVID-19 (dated by TCRdb to the early 2020s). The library was made by the immunoSEQ multiplex PCR assay. Not all clones reach the TCRdb copy of this immuneACCESS table, which keeps in-frame sequences only. Checked studies attribute under half of the gap to unresolved V genes and leave the rest unexplained. This sample holds about 60,000 clones; about 77% were observed only once. The ten largest make up around 30% of the sample. Sequencing was carried out using peripheral blood. The receptors originated from a human donor in a cohort sampled during active COVID-19.

This chain links TRBV10-3 with TRBJ1-2, with D possibly being TRBD1 (5 bases). The CDR3 is 15 amino acids. V was clipped by 0 bases and J by 4 bases, with 12 bases between them. Germline values: CDR1 ENHRY, CDR2 SYGVKD. CDR3 DNA: TGTGCCATCAGTGAGTCAGTGACAGCAATCTATGGCTACACCTTC. This translates into CAISESVTAIYGYTF.

The gene calls are TRBV3-1 (or the pseudogene TRBV3-2) and TRBJ2-1; 7 nucleotides align to TRBD1. After removal of 4 bases from V and 0 bases from J, the junction contained 3 bases not matched to a gene. Germline CDR1 and CDR2: LGHDT and YNNKEL (reference sequence). This CDR3 has 15 amino acids. CDR3 nucleotides: TGTGCCAGCAGCCTTACAGGGGACTCCTACAATGAGCAGTTCTTC. This sequence encodes CASSLTGDSYNEQFF.

V gene TRBV4-1 combines with J gene TRBJ2-1; 14 bases match TRBD2. The CDR3 spans 17 residues. Unmatched junction bases numbered 10, after V lost 5 bases and J lost 7 bases. Germline V gene sequence: CDR1 MGHRA, CDR2 YSYEKL. The CDR3 nucleotides read TGCGCCAGCAGCGCCGGGACTAGCGGGAGTTGGGGAAATGAGCAGTTCTTC. It is translated as CASSAGTSGSWGNEQFF.

The chain carries TRBV28 and TRBJ1-5, with D maybe TRBD1 (6 bases). Germline V CDR1 and CDR2: MDHEN, SYDVKM. The CDR3 has 14 residues. V shed 10 bases and J shed 2 bases, with 15 bases lying between them. The CDR3 spells CATRSGGGNQPQHF. The CDR3 DNA reads as TGTGCCACCCGTTCGGGGGGCGGCAATCAGCCCCAGCATTTT.

The chain has TRBV6-5 and TRBJ1-5, with D uncertain. Germline V gene lookup returns CDR1 MNHEY and CDR2 SVGAGI. The V end lost 6 bases, the J end lost 11 bases, and 20 bases lay between the germline ends. The CDR3 is 14 residues long. The CDR3 region has the DNA TGTGCCAGCAGCTCCCACCTCGAACGGGAATCCCAGCATTTT. Protein product: CASSSHLERESQHF.

The chain is built from TRBV6-5 and TRBJ2-3; 11 bases match TRBD2. The CDR3 length is 14 residues. J gave up 4 bases and V 5 bases, and 2 bases lay outside the gene matches. Germline CDR1 MNHEY, CDR2 SVGAGI. DNA of the CDR3: TGTGCCAGCAGTAAACTAGCGGGAGCAGATACGCAGTATTTT. Translation: CASSKLAGADTQYF.

The V and J genes are TRBV24-1 and TRBJ2-5, with 9 bases identical to TRBD1. CDR1 is KGHDR and CDR2 is SFDVKD in the germline V gene. The CDR3 runs 17 residues. J lost 5 bases, V lost 4 bases, and 13 bases had no gene match. CDR3 residues: CATSEADAGTGYETQYF. The CDR3 coding sequence is TGTGCCACCAGTGAGGCTGACGCCGGGACAGGGTATGAGACCCAGTACTTC.

The chain recombines TRBV19 with TRBJ1-3; D may be TRBD1 (5 bases). This CDR3 has 13 residues. V gave up 10 bases and J gave up 3 bases, with 13 bases separating them. The V gene's germline CDR1 is LNHDA and CDR2 SQIVND (reference sequence). In DNA form, the CDR3 reads TGTGCCACCCAGGGTGTTCGTGGAAACACCATATATTTT. Translation: CATQGVRGNTIYF.

This rearrangement joins TRBV4-1 to TRBJ2-3; D might be TRBD1 (6 bases). This CDR3 has 17 residues. Germline V lookup: CDR1 MGHRA, CDR2 YSYEKL. V was clipped by 4 bases and J by 0 bases, with 17 bases between them. Written as DNA, the CDR3 is TGCGCCAGCAGCCCACTTTTCTACAGGGAAAGCACAGATACGCAGTATTTT. Residues: CASSPLFYRESTDTQYF.

This sequence joins TRBV29-1 and TRBJ2-7; TRBD2 matches 8 bases. The J segment lost 4 bases and the V segment lost 6 bases, leaving 8 bases of the junction unmatched. In germline, CDR1 is SQVTM, CDR2 ANQGSEA. This CDR3 region has 13 residues. The CDR3 is CSVGSGGGYEQYF. As DNA, the CDR3 is TGCAGCGTCGGAAGCGGGGGAGGGTACGAGCAGTACTTC.

There are a few counts of this clone. The chain carries TRBV2 and TRBJ1-2, with TRBD1 matching 7 bases. With V trimmed by 2 bases and J by 3 bases, 0 bases remained unmatched. Germline V lookup: CDR1 SNHLY, CDR2 FYNNEI. This CDR3 comprises 13 residues. As DNA, the CDR3 is TGTGCCAGCAGTGAACAGGGGGACTATGGCTACACCTTC. The encoded protein is CASSEQGDYGYTF.

The rearrangement links TRBV6-5 to TRBJ2-2; a weak D match, TRBD2 (6 bases). Per the germline V gene, CDR1 is MNHEY and CDR2 is SVGAGI. This CDR3 spans 12 amino acids. V shed 6 bases and J shed 4 bases, with 6 bases lying between them. As DNA, the CDR3 is TGTGCCAGCAGGCGGGGCACCGGGGAGCTGTTTTTT. The encoded protein is CASRRGTGELFF.

The CDR3 nucleotides are TGTGCCAGCAGCTTAGGCGTAACAGATACGCAGTATTTT. As protein: CASSLGVTDTQYF. This chain joins TRBV11-3 and TRBJ2-3, with unresolved D. The CDR3 consists of 13 residues. Germline V CDR1 and CDR2: SGHNT, YENEEA. Trimming took 1 base from V and 3 from J, leaving 5 bases between them. Looking up the rest from reference TRBV11-3 and TRBJ2-3 gives the full variable domain: EAGVVQSPRYKIIEKKQPVAFWCNPISGHNTLYWYLQNLGQGPELLIRYENEEAVDDSQLPKDRFSAERLKGVDSTLKIQPAELGDSAVYLCASSLGVTDTQYFGPGTRLTVL.

This sequence joins TRBV2 and TRBJ2-3; 7 bases line up with TRBD2. The CDR3 length is 18 residues. The trim removed 4 bases at V and 2 bases at J, leaving 15 bases unmatched. Looked up from germline, CDR1 is SNHLY and CDR2 is FYNNEI. CDR3 region: CASSVFRSGVTSTDTQYF. Here the CDR3 DNA reads TGTGCCAGCAGTGTGTTTAGGAGCGGGGTCACGTCCACAGATACGCAGTATTTT.

The J gene is TRBJ2-5, the V gene TRBV5-1; 8 nucleotides line up with TRBD1. The CDR3 runs to 14 residues. J was trimmed by 4 bases and V by 7 bases; bases with no gene match: 9. Germline CDR1 reads SGHRS; CDR2 reads YFSETQ. The CDR3 DNA reads TGCGCCAGCTCAACGGACAGGGTTGCAGAGACCCAGTACTTC. Its translation is CASSTDRVAETQYF.